This T cell receptor beta chain was profiled in a study of glioma-infiltrating T cells. Trimming took off 3 bases at V and 0 bases at J, with 15 bases between the two ends. The CDR3 covers 16 residues. CDR1 and CDR2 from the germline V gene are SQVTM and ANQGSEA. The iRepertoire nested amplicon-rescue multiplex PCR amplified TCR alpha and beta CDR3s from RNA. TCRdb re-called the multiplex PCR reads through MiXCR, storing one row per CDR3 protein. The sample has roughly 200,000 distinct CDR3 sequences, more than 25% seen once. The clonotype comes from a human donor with low-grade glioma or glioblastoma, undergoing nonglioma brain surgery, or in good health (not recorded which). This chain uses TRBV29-1 with TRBJ2-1, with D maybe TRBD2 (5 bases). Sequencing input: glioma tissue, nonneoplastic brain tissue, or PBMCs (not recorded which). CDR3 amino acids: CSVEGSGSSSYNEQFF. In nucleotides, the CDR3 is TGCAGCGTTGAGGGGTCGGGGTCAAGCTCCTACAATGAGCAGTTCTTC.